This T cell receptor beta chain stems from a study of healthy donors' naive CD4 and CD8 T cells. About the research overall: Donors came from three age groups: 20-25, 40-50 and 60-70 years. Study conclusions and caveats: Possible naive T cell homeostatic proliferation bias remained unaddressed. Reportedly, most V and J gene segments showed naive CD4+ versus CD8+ bias.

Concerning this clonotype: What it binds is unknown.

Naive T cells were sorted: CD4+CD8-CD45RO-CD45RA+ for CD4+, CD8+CD4-CD45RA+CD27bright for CD8+. A linear amplification protocol produced the TCR libraries from approximately 460 ng of total RNA. TCRdb called the reads again in MiXCR, with one record for every CDR3 protein. The data hold roughly 200,000 distinct CDR3 sequences, with over 60% observed a single time. The material sequenced was naive CD4+ and CD8+ T cells sorted from blood, pooled from several donors. This clonotype originated in a pool of human donors in good health; the sample pools cells from several healthy donors.

The CDR3 DNA reads as TGTGCCAGTAGTGCGGGACAGGAGTATGTCGGGGACTGGCCCCAGCATTTT. It is translated as CASSAGQEYVGDWPQHF. The V gene is TRBV19, the J gene TRBJ1-5, with 8 bases aligning to TRBD1. The CDR3 is 17 residues long. Trimming took 5 bases from V and 9 from J; bases not matched to a gene: 18. CDR1 and CDR2 from the germline V gene are LNHDA and SQIVND (reference sequence).